This entry features one T cell receptor beta chain sequence. Its antigen is still unknown. There are no base qualities to consult, and no much larger clone falls within one base. The sample originates from a study of blood T cell repertoires in COVID-19 (dated by TCRdb to 2020 to 2021). About the investigation overall: The collaborator samples originated in the United States, Italy and Spain and spanned the acute and convalescent phases of COVID-19. The dataset comprised deeply sampled blood TCRbeta repertoires from subjects exposed to, actively infected with, or recovered from COVID-19. Where HLA class I and class II types were available, the types were taken from metadata supplied by the sample provider, not from assay-based typing. The prospective study material was composed of cDNA or gDNA derived from T cells, B-cell-depleted T cells, or PBMCs. Samples were obtained from the ongoing ImmuneRACE study (first 160 participants) and from roughly 1,300 subjects provided by 6 global collaborators. The sample metadata nearly always contained a de-identified subject ID, COVID-19 status, age in years and sex. The repertoires were released in a freely available public database meant as a resource for research on the immune response to SARS-CoV-2.

Including cysteine and phenylalanine, the CDR3 has 16 amino acids. Kept here is only the CDR3 DNA, which spans 48 bases and is read in frame from base 1. V has 2 bases trimmed and J has 5 bases trimmed; junction bases matching no gene number 9. CDR1 and CDR2 were assigned from the germline V gene (reference sequence) as LGHDT and YNNKEL. Each collaborating institution followed its own protocols to collect whole blood in K2EDTA tubes. For TCRbeta analysis, collaborator samples were shipped as frozen whole blood, as isolated PBMCs, or as DNA extracted from either sample type. TCRbeta CDR3 regions were amplified from genomic DNA using the immunoSEQ Assay, a bias-controlled multiplex PCR. Regarding the original processing steps: Nucleated cell counts per sample were estimated from amplification of reference gene primers within the assay. To quantify the absolute abundance of each unique TCRbeta CDR3 rearrangement, sequence reads were collapsed and filtered. For each sample, productive Simpson clonality was calculated by taking the square root of Simpson's diversity index across productive rearrangements. This is the immuneACCESS table as TCRdb keeps it, with only in-frame sequences that have V and J called. A part of the clones is gone; compared with another copy, unresolved V genes explain less than half, and the rest is unexplained. V and J calls and clone size are as listed in that table; D and trimming were resolved from the DNA. Within this sample are 16,000 or so clones, with 80% to 90% of them counted one time only. The ten biggest clones cover under 13% of the sample.

Findings and caveats that apply to the study as a whole: How much clinical and demographic metadata was included differed by source and by participant, and the metadata was provided uncurated.

Sequencing was done on a sample of peripheral blood. The clonotype originates from an elderly man with acute or convalescent COVID-19. The chain joins TRBV3-1 (or the pseudogene TRBV3-2) to TRBJ1-2; 9 central nucleotides agree with TRBD1. The sequenced DNA: TGTGCCAGCAGCCAACCGACGAGACAGGGGGGATATGGCTACACCTTC. Its protein reads: CASSQPTRQGGYGYTF.